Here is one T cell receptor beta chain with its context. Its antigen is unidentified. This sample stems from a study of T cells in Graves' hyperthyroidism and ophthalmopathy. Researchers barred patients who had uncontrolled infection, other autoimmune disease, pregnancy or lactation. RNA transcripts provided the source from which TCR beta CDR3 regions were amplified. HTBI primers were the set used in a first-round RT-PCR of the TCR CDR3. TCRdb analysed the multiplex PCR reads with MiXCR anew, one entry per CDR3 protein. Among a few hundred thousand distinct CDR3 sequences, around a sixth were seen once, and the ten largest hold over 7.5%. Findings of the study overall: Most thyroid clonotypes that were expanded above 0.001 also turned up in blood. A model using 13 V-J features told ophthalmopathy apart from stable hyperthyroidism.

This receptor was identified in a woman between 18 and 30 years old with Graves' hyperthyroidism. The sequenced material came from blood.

The CDR3 is CASRPGTSSGNTIYF. CDR3 nucleotides: TGTGCCAGCAGGCCGGGGACCAGCTCTGGAAACACCATATATTTT. This rearrangement joins TRBV9 to TRBJ1-3; possibly TRBD1 for D (5 bases). CDR3 length equals 15 residues. Germline CDR1 is SGDLS and CDR2 is YYNGEE. Deletions cut 5 bases from V and 0 bases from J, with 12 bases between.